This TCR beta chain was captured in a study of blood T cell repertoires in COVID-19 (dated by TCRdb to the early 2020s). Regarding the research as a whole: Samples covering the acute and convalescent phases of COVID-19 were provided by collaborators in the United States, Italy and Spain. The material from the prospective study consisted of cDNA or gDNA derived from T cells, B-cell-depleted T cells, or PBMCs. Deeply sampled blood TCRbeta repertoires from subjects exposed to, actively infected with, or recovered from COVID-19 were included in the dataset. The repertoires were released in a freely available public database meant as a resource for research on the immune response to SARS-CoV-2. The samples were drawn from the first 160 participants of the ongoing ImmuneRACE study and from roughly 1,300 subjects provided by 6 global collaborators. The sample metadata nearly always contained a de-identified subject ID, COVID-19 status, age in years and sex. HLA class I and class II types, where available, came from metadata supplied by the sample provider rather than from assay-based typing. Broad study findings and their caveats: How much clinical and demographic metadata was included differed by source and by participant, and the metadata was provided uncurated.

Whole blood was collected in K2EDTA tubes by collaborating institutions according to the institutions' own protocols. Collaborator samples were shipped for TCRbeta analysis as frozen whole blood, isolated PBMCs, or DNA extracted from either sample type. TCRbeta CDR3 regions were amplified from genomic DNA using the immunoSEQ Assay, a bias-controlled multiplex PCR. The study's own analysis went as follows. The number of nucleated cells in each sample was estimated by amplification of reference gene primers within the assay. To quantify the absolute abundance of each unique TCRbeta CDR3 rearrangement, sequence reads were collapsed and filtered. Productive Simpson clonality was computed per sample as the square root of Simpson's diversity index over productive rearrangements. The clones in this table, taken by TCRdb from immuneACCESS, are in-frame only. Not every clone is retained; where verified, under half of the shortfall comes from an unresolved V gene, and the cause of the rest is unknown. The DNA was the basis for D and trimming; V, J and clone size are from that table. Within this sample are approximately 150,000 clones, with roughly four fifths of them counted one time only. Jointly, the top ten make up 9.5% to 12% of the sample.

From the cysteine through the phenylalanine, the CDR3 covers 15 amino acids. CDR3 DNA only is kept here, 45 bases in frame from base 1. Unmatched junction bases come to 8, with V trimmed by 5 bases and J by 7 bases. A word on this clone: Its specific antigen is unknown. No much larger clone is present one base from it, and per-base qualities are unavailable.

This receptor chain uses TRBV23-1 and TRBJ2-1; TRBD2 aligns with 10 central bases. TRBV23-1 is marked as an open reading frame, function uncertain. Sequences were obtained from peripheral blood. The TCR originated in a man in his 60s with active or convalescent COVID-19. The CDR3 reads CASSCGASGRNEQFF. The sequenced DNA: TGCGCCAGCAGTTGCGGGGCTAGCGGGAGAAATGAGCAGTTCTTC.